This T cell receptor (beta chain) was sequenced in a study of early T cells in non-severe SARS-CoV-2 infection. Germline values: CDR1 SEHNR, CDR2 FQNEAQ (reference sequence). The V gene lost 5 bases and the J gene lost 2 bases, with 10 bases spanning the gap. The CDR3 covers 13 residues. This clonotype is categorized as medium-sized. Researchers attached unique molecular identifiers to individual cDNA molecules. TCRdb reanalysed the 5' RACE reads using MiXCR and keeps one entry per CDR3 protein. This table has 30,000 to 35,000 distinct CDR3 sequences, about 4.2% appearing once. The receptor's source is an adult who was a healthcare worker with PCR-confirmed SARS-CoV-2 infection or an uninfected control (not recorded which). The chain couples TRBV7-9 to TRBJ2-7, with D tentatively TRBD1 or TRBD2 (5 bases each). The sequenced sample consisted of whole blood. The CDR3 nucleotides are TGTGCCAGCAGCGGGGACGTTGCCTACGAGCAGTACTTC. It encodes CASSGDVAYEQYF.